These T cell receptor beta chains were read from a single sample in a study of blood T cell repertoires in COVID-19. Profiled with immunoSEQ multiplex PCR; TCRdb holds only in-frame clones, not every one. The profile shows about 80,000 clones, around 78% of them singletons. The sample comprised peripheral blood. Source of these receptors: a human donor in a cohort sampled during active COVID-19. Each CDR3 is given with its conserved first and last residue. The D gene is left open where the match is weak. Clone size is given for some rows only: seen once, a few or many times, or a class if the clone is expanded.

cdr3_nt: TGTGCCAGCAGCTTAGTGGGCTACCATGAGCAGTTCTTC
cdr3_aa: CASSLVGYHEQFF
j_call: TRBJ2-1
d_call: -
clone_size: -
v_call: TRBV7-9

cdr3_nt: TGTGCCAGCAGTGAACCCCTTAGGGGCACTGAAGCTTTCTTT
cdr3_aa: CASSEPLRGTEAFF
j_call: TRBJ1-1
d_call: -
clone_size: -
v_call: TRBV6-1

cdr3_nt: TGTGCCAGCAGCCTCGAGAGCTCTGGGGCCAACGTCCTGACTTTC
cdr3_aa: CASSLESSGANVLTF
j_call: TRBJ2-6
d_call: -
clone_size: -
v_call: TRBV5-6

cdr3_nt: TGTGCCAGCAGCGTAATCGAACAGTCACCCTATGGCTACACCTTC
cdr3_aa: CASSVIEQSPYGYTF
j_call: TRBJ1-2
d_call: -
clone_size: -
v_call: TRBV9

cdr3_nt: TGTGCCAGCAGTTTAGCGACAAGCAATGAGCAGTTCTTC
cdr3_aa: CASSLATSNEQFF
j_call: TRBJ2-1
d_call: -
clone_size: -
v_call: TRBV12-3/TRBV12-4

cdr3_nt: TGTGCCAGTAGTATATTCGCCGGAGACTTAATGAACACTGAAGCTTTCTTT
cdr3_aa: CASSIFAGDLMNTEAFF
j_call: TRBJ1-1
d_call: -
clone_size: -
v_call: TRBV19

cdr3_nt: TGTGCCAGCAGTGAACTTGGCGGGGTCTCCTACAATGAGCAGTTCTTC
cdr3_aa: CASSELGGVSYNEQFF
j_call: TRBJ2-1
d_call: -
clone_size: -
v_call: TRBV6-1

cdr3_nt: TGCGCCAGCAGCCAAGAAGGAAAAGGGGTTCAGCCCCAGCATTTT
cdr3_aa: CASSQEGKGVQPQHF
j_call: TRBJ1-5
d_call: -
clone_size: -
v_call: TRBV4-1

cdr3_nt: TGTGCCAGCAGCTTAGCCGGACGGGGCTCTGGAAACACCATATATTTT
cdr3_aa: CASSLAGRGSGNTIYF
j_call: TRBJ1-3
d_call: -
clone_size: -
v_call: TRBV7-6

cdr3_nt: TGCGCCAGCAGCTTGAGTCGGGGGGGATCCTACGAGCAGTACTTC
cdr3_aa: CASSLSRGGSYEQYF
j_call: TRBJ2-7
d_call: TRBD2
clone_size: once
v_call: TRBV5-1

cdr3_nt: TGTGCCAGCAGTTTAGCCCTCGGGACAGGGGATCCACCCCTCCACTTT
cdr3_aa: CASSLALGTGDPPLHF
j_call: TRBJ1-6
d_call: TRBD1
clone_size: -
v_call: TRBV28

cdr3_nt: TGTGCCAGCAGTTACCCCCCGGGGTCGGGGACTGAAGCTTTCTTT
cdr3_aa: CASSYPPGSGTEAFF
j_call: TRBJ1-1
d_call: -
clone_size: -
v_call: TRBV6-6

cdr3_nt: TGTGCCAGCAGTTTACGCGCAGGGTCGGCACGGTACGAGCAGTACTTC
cdr3_aa: CASSLRAGSARYEQYF
j_call: TRBJ2-7
d_call: -
clone_size: many
v_call: TRBV28

cdr3_nt: TGTGCCAGTATACAGGAGAACACTGAAGCTTTCTTT
cdr3_aa: CASIQENTEAFF
j_call: TRBJ1-1
d_call: -
clone_size: -
v_call: TRBV19

cdr3_nt: TGCGCCAGCAGCTTGCAGGGGGCCCCTGAAGCTTTCTTT
cdr3_aa: CASSLQGAPEAFF
j_call: TRBJ1-1
d_call: TRBD1
clone_size: -
v_call: TRBV5-1

cdr3_nt: TGTGCCAGCAGCTTCCGATCGGGGACAGCCTCCTACAATGAGCAGTTCTTC
cdr3_aa: CASSFRSGTASYNEQFF
j_call: TRBJ2-1
d_call: TRBD1
clone_size: -
v_call: TRBV7-9

cdr3_nt: TGTGCCAGCAGCCAAGGGGGGGCTTCCTACAATGAGCAGTTCTTC
cdr3_aa: CASSQGGASYNEQFF
j_call: TRBJ2-1
d_call: -
clone_size: once
v_call: TRBV7-3

cdr3_nt: TGCAGTGCTACGCAGGGGGGGCCCCAGCATTTT
cdr3_aa: CSATQGGPQHF
j_call: TRBJ1-5
d_call: TRBD1
clone_size: -
v_call: TRBV20-1

cdr3_nt: TGTGCCAGCAATTACAGGGGGTACAATGAGCAGTTCTTC
cdr3_aa: CASNYRGYNEQFF
j_call: TRBJ2-1
d_call: TRBD1
clone_size: -
v_call: TRBV6-2/TRBV6-3

cdr3_nt: TGTGCCAGTACGACAGGGAAGGAGGTAAATGAGCAGTTCTTC
cdr3_aa: CASTTGKEVNEQFF
j_call: TRBJ2-1
d_call: TRBD1
clone_size: -
v_call: TRBV19

cdr3_nt: TGTGCCACCAGCAGAGAGCCGGGACAGGCTTACTACGAGCAGTACTTC
cdr3_aa: CATSREPGQAYYEQYF
j_call: TRBJ2-7
d_call: TRBD1
clone_size: few
v_call: TRBV15

cdr3_nt: TGTGCCAGCAGCTGGGACAGTTTTTATGGCTACACCTTC
cdr3_aa: CASSWDSFYGYTF
j_call: TRBJ1-2
d_call: TRBD1
clone_size: -
v_call: TRBV12-3/TRBV12-4

cdr3_nt: TGTGCCAGCAGCCCAGGGACAGGTAGCTCCTATAATTCACCCCTCCACTTT
cdr3_aa: CASSPGTGSSYNSPLHF
j_call: TRBJ1-6
d_call: TRBD1
clone_size: -
v_call: TRBV28

cdr3_nt: TGTGCCAGCAGCTGGACAGGGGGGAGCACTGAAGCTTTCTTT
cdr3_aa: CASSWTGGSTEAFF
j_call: TRBJ1-1
d_call: TRBD1
clone_size: -
v_call: TRBV7-6

cdr3_nt: TGTGCCTGGAGGGGGGTGTCGTTCAGGGAGGTTGATGGCTACACCTTC
cdr3_aa: CAWRGVSFREVDGYTF
j_call: TRBJ1-2
d_call: -
clone_size: -
v_call: TRBV30

cdr3_nt: TGTGCCAGCAGTGCGCATACCGGGACACCTGAAGCTTTCTTT
cdr3_aa: CASSAHTGTPEAFF
j_call: TRBJ1-1
d_call: -
clone_size: once
v_call: TRBV6-2/TRBV6-3

cdr3_nt: TGTGCCAGCAGTTCTAACGGCAGGTATAGCAATCAGCCCCAGCATTTT
cdr3_aa: CASSSNGRYSNQPQHF
j_call: TRBJ1-5
d_call: -
clone_size: -
v_call: TRBV27

cdr3_nt: TGTGCCAGCAGCTCCGCCCCGGGCAATGAGCAGTTCTTC
cdr3_aa: CASSSAPGNEQFF
j_call: TRBJ2-1
d_call: -
clone_size: -
v_call: TRBV5-6

cdr3_nt: TGCAGCGTTGTAGGGGGGGTCTCTGGAAACACCATATATTTT
cdr3_aa: CSVVGGVSGNTIYF
j_call: TRBJ1-3
d_call: -
clone_size: -
v_call: TRBV29-1